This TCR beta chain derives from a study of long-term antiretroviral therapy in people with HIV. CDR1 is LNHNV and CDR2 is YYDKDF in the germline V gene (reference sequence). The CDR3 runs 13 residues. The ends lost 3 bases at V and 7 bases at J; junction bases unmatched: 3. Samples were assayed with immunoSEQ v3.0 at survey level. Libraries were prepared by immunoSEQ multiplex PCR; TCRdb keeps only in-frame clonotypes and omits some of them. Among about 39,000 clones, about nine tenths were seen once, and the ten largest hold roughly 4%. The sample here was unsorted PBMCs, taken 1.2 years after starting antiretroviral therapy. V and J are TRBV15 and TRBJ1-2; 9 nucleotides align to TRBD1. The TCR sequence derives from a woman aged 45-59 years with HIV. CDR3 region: CATSSTGGPGYTF. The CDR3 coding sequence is TGTGCCACCAGCAGTACAGGGGGCCCTGGCTACACCTTC.